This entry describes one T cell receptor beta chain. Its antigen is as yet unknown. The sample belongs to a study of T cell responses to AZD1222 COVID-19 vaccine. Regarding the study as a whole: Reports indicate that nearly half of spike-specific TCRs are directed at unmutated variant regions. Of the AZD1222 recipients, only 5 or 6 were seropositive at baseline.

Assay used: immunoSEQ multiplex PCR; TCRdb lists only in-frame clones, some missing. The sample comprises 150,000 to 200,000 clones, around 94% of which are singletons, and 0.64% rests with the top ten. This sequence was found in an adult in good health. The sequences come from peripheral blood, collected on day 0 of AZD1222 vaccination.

The CDR3 DNA follows: TGTGCCAGCAGCGCGGACAGGGGCACCTACGAGCAGTACTTC. Residues: CASSADRGTYEQYF. The V gene is TRBV7-9, the J gene TRBJ2-7, with 9 nucleotides matching TRBD1. Trimming took 5 bases from V and 2 from J; bases not matched to a gene: 4. This CDR3 is built from 14 residues. The germline V gene encodes CDR1 SEHNR and CDR2 FQNEAQ (reference sequence).